This TCR beta chain came from a study of TIL therapy for anti-PD-1-resistant metastatic lung cancer. Study-level points and caveats: Infused TIL clonotypes partially replaced the baseline blood repertoire, then decayed over months.

Germline lookup yields CDR1 MNHEY and CDR2 SVGAGI. The CDR3 extends over 13 amino acids. V lost 6 bases and J 2 bases, leaving 10 bases between the germline ends. As to this clone: Its antigen is not identified.

Sequencing used immunoSEQ v3. Assay: immunoSEQ multiplex PCR; the TCRdb copy retains only in-frame clones and omits some. Of under 65,000 clones detected, 75% to 90% appear once; the ten largest clones hold less than 3.5%. The time point denotes: pre-treatment sample, taken before nivolumab and TIL therapy. The chain recombines TRBV6-5 with TRBJ2-5; D is perhaps TRBD1 (5 bases). Sample: blood, taken at baseline. This sequence originates from a person between 30 and 79 years old with non-small cell lung cancer. The CDR3 protein is CASSQDIQETQYF. Here the CDR3 DNA reads TGTGCCAGCAGCCAGGACATACAAGAGACCCAGTACTTC.